These 27 T cell receptor beta chains were all obtained from the same sample, sequenced in a study of blood T cell repertoires in COVID-19. Assay: immunoSEQ multiplex PCR; the TCRdb copy retains only in-frame clones and omits some. The sample gives under 150,000 clones, around 84% of which show up once; roughly 8% is in the top ten. The sequenced sample was peripheral blood. Source of these receptors: a woman aged 40 to 49 with acute or convalescent COVID-19.

The chain joins TRBV30 to TRBJ1-5, with D possibly being TRBD1 (6 bases). Germline CDR1 and CDR2: GTSNPN and SVGIG (reference sequence). This CDR3 has 12 residues. V was shortened by 0 bases and J by 6 bases, with 6 bases between the two germline ends. CDR3 residues: CAWSVQGQPQHF. The DNA for the CDR3 is TGTGCCTGGAGTGTACAGGGTCAGCCCCAGCATTTT.

The CDR3 loop is CASSKALCKKGGDRQETQYF. CDR3 DNA sequence: TGTGCCAGCAGCAAAGCGCTTTGCAAAAAAGGGGGAGACCGCCAAGAGACCCAGTACTTC. The rearrangement links TRBV21-1 to TRBJ2-5; the listed D gene, TRBD1, was not tested against the DNA. TRBV21-1 is described as a pseudogene. The CDR3 has 20 residues.

This chain links TRBV6-2 or TRBV6-3 with TRBJ2-1; 9 bases agree with TRBD1. The trim removed 5 bases at V and 4 bases at J, leaving 6 bases unmatched. The CDR3 is 15 amino acids. From germline, CDR1 is MNHEY and CDR2 SVGEGT. This chain's CDR3 is CASSQDRGSYNEQFF. The CDR3 coding sequence is TGTGCCAGCAGTCAAGACAGGGGGTCGTACAATGAGCAGTTCTTC.

This clone was picked up a small number of times. J is TRBJ1-1 and V is TRBV9, with 11 nucleotides matching TRBD1. Germline-derived CDR1 and CDR2 are SGDLS and YYNGEE. Germline trimming cut 0 bases from V and 5 bases from J; bases unmatched to any gene: 3. The CDR3 totals 15 residues. The CDR3 reads CASSVAGTGGTEAFF. DNA for the CDR3: TGTGCCAGCAGCGTAGCTGGGACAGGGGGAACTGAAGCTTTCTTT.

This rearrangement joins TRBV18 to TRBJ1-1; unclear D gene. Germline-derived CDR1 and CDR2 are KGHSH and LQKENI. Trimming took off 1 base at V and 0 bases at J, with 12 bases between the two ends. This CDR3 is built from 16 residues. Here the CDR3 reads CASSPRRIDVNTEAFF. Here the CDR3 DNA reads TGTGCCAGCTCACCACGGAGGATTGATGTGAACACTGAAGCTTTCTTT.

This chain uses TRBV12-3 or TRBV12-4 with TRBJ1-2; 7 positions agree with TRBD1. The J segment lost 8 bases and the V segment lost 6 bases, leaving 6 bases of the junction unmatched. The CDR3 sequence is 12 residues long. The CDR3 sequence: CASSPTGWGYTF. In DNA, the CDR3 is TGTGCCAGCAGCCCGACAGGGTGGGGCTACACCTTC.

This clone was seen a single time. This chain uses TRBV4-1 with TRBJ2-5; unclear D gene. Trimming stripped 5 bases from V and 0 bases from J, with 7 bases between. Germline V gene sequence: CDR1 MGHRA, CDR2 YSYEKL. CDR3 length: 13 residues. The CDR3 spells CASSSLDQETQYF. As DNA, the CDR3 is TGCGCCAGCAGCTCACTGGACCAAGAGACCCAGTACTTC.

This chain connects TRBV6-2 or TRBV6-3 to TRBJ2-1; 11 bases fit TRBD2. The length of the CDR3 is 16 residues. V was pared by 4 bases and J by 5 bases, with 7 bases of the junction left unmatched. CDR1 is MNHEY, CDR2 SVGEGT, per germline. The CDR3 region is CASSSNLAGGNNEQFF. CDR3 in DNA: TGTGCCAGCAGTTCTAACCTAGCGGGGGGAAACAATGAGCAGTTCTTC.

The J gene is TRBJ1-4, the V gene TRBV2; D is uncertain. CDR1 is SNHLY and CDR2 is FYNNEI in the germline V gene. The CDR3 runs to 14 residues. V was trimmed by 7 bases and J by 0 bases, leaving 9 bases between them. Here the CDR3 reads CASTNQATNEKLFF. CDR3 in DNA: TGTGCCAGCACCAACCAGGCAACTAATGAAAAACTGTTTTTT.

Only one count was recorded for this clone. The chain is built from TRBV5-1 and TRBJ1-1; TRBD1 might be the D (5 bases). Germline CDR1 is SGHRS and CDR2 is YFSETQ. The CDR3 contains 12 residues. V gave up 7 bases and J gave up 10 bases, with 17 bases separating them. CDR3 in DNA: TGCGCCAGCTTCTCTGAGGGGACTTCAGCTTTCTTT. It codes for CASFSEGTSAFF.

With respect to this clone: The sample has other DNA sequences that encode this CDR3 too. This chain joins TRBV18 and TRBJ1-2, with 9 bases lining up with TRBD1. The germline CDR1 and CDR2 sequences are KGHSH and LQKENI. J gave up 6 bases and V 2 bases, and 1 base lay outside the gene matches. This CDR3 has 13 residues. For the CDR3, the DNA is TGTGCCAGCTCACCAGGACAGGGGAATGGCTACACCTTC. Translated, it gives CASSPGQGNGYTF.

The chain couples TRBV11-2 to TRBJ1-1; TRBD1 matches at 7 bases. V lost 7 bases, J lost 5 bases, and 7 bases stayed unmatched. In germline, CDR1 is SGHAT, CDR2 FQNNGV. This CDR3 is built from 13 residues. The DNA for the CDR3 is TGTGCCAGCACCCGACAGGGTGGGACTGAAGCTTTCTTT. Its translation is CASTRQGGTEAFF. Looking up the rest from reference TRBV11-2 and TRBJ1-1 gives the full variable domain: EAGVAQSPRYKIIEKRQSVAFWCNPISGHATLYWYQQILGQGPKLLIQFQNNGVVDDSQLPKDRFSAERLKGVDSTLKIQPAKLEDSAVYLCASTRQGGTEAFFGQGTRLTVV.

V and J are TRBV3-1 (or the pseudogene TRBV3-2) and TRBJ2-5; D call uncertain. The CDR3 covers 12 residues. Germline CDR1 and CDR2: LGHDT and YNNKEL (reference sequence). Trimming pared 2 bases from V and 5 bases from J, leaving 6 bases between. CDR3 DNA: TGTGCCAGCAGCCAAAGAGAGGAGACCCAGTACTTC. Encoded protein: CASSQREETQYF.

The sample holds one count of this clone. The CDR3 DNA reads TGTGCCAGCAGCGCCGGACTACAGGCTTACAAAAACATTCAGTACTTC. Residues: CASSAGLQAYKNIQYF. The V call is TRBV9, the J call TRBJ2-4; D is possibly TRBD2 (6 bases). Trimming stripped 3 bases from V and 3 bases from J, with 16 bases between. In germline, CDR1 is SGDLS, CDR2 YYNGEE. The CDR3 is 16 amino acids.

The CDR3 region is CASSRFLGQGMTDTQYF. The CDR3 bases are TGTGCCAGCAGTCGATTTCTCGGACAGGGCATGACAGATACGCAGTATTTT. This chain uses TRBV3-1 (or the pseudogene TRBV3-2) with TRBJ2-3, with 8 positions matching TRBD1. This CDR3 region has 17 residues. J gave up 3 bases and V 6 bases, and 14 bases lay outside the gene matches. Germline CDR1 and CDR2: LGHDT and YNNKEL (reference sequence).

The chain links TRBV12-3 or TRBV12-4 to TRBJ1-3, with D maybe TRBD1 (5 bases). Trimming stripped 5 bases from V and 7 bases from J, with 12 bases between. This CDR3 region has 13 residues. The CDR3: CASSESGSNTIYF. The CDR3 DNA sequence: TGTGCCAGCAGTGAATCAGGGTCGAACACCATATATTTT.

This clone was observed once. The chain uses TRBV6-5 and TRBJ2-1, with 9 bases fitting TRBD2. CDR3 length equals 14 residues. V lost 2 bases, J lost 9 bases, and 5 bases stayed unmatched. Germline CDR1 is MNHEY and CDR2 is SVGAGI. The CDR3 spells CASSYARGGFEQFF. The CDR3 DNA is TGTGCCAGCAGTTACGCGCGGGGGGGCTTTGAGCAGTTCTTC.

The DNA of the CDR3 is TGTGCCTGGAGCCCCGGCCAGGGCATTACCTATGGCTACACCTTC. Encoded protein: CAWSPGQGITYGYTF. This chain connects TRBV30 to TRBJ1-2, with D tentatively TRBD1 (5 bases). Per the germline V gene, CDR1 is GTSNPN and CDR2 is SVGIG (reference sequence). The V end was cut by 3 bases, the J end by 4 bases, with 18 bases between. This CDR3 has 15 amino acids.

This chain connects TRBV4-1 to TRBJ2-1; 11 nucleotides match TRBD2. The germline V gene encodes CDR1 MGHRA and CDR2 YSYEKL. The CDR3 totals 16 residues. The V and J ends lost 0 bases and 9 bases, in that order; junction bases with no gene match: 7. The CDR3 DNA sequence: TGCGCCAGCAGCCAAGAGGATAGCGGGGGGGATGGTGAGCAGTTCTTC. Translated: CASSQEDSGGDGEQFF.

This clone was observed once. The chain couples TRBV19 to TRBJ1-2; D unclear. The V and J ends lost 5 bases and 4 bases respectively, with 11 bases between them. This CDR3 region has 13 residues. CDR1 is LNHDA and CDR2 is SQIVND in the germline V gene (reference sequence). The CDR3 loop reads CASSPQEGYGYTF. CDR3 nucleotide sequence: TGTGCCAGTAGTCCGCAGGAGGGCTATGGCTACACCTTC.

The rearrangement links TRBV10-3 to TRBJ1-5; unclear D gene. There are 13 residues in the CDR3. Trimming pared 8 bases from V and 0 bases from J, leaving 8 bases between. The germline V gene encodes CDR1 ENHRY and CDR2 SYGVKD. CDR3 sequence reads: CAIGTNSNQPQHF. The CDR3, as DNA: TGTGCCATCGGAACTAATAGCAATCAGCCCCAGCATTTT.

This chain links TRBV7-3 with TRBJ2-1; D might be TRBD1 (5 bases). This CDR3 has 13 amino acids. The V end was cut by 2 bases, the J end by 3 bases, with 5 bases between. Germline-derived CDR1 and CDR2 are SGHTA and FQGTGA. The CDR3 coding sequence is TGTGCCAGCAGCTTAGACAGCTACAATGAGCAGTTCTTC. It translates to CASSLDSYNEQFF.

The rearrangement uses TRBV19 and TRBJ1-1, with TRBD1 as a possible D gene (6 bases). From germline, CDR1 is LNHDA and CDR2 SQIVND (reference sequence). The CDR3 totals 16 residues. Trimming shortened V by 5 bases and J by 1 base, and 17 bases separated the two germline ends. The CDR3 bases are TGTGCCAGTAGTGTACGACAATCAGGGGCGAACACTGAAGCTTTCTTT. This sequence encodes CASSVRQSGANTEAFF.

This chain links TRBV3-1 (or the pseudogene TRBV3-2) with TRBJ1-1, with D maybe TRBD1 (6 bases). The CDR3 spans 13 residues. Trimming took 4 bases from V and 11 from J, leaving 17 bases between them. Germline CDR1 LGHDT, CDR2 YNNKEL (reference sequence). Written as DNA, the CDR3 is TGTGCCAGCAGCCGAACGGACAGCTCCGGTGCTTTCTTT. It yields the protein CASSRTDSSGAFF.

The gene calls are TRBV30 and TRBJ2-3, with TRBD1 matching 10 bases. Germline CDR1 and CDR2: GTSNPN and SVGIG (reference sequence). The CDR3 runs 15 residues. The junction had 3 bases not matched to a gene; V was cut back by 2 bases and J by 1 base. In nucleotides, the CDR3 is TGTGCCTGGAGTTCCGGGACAGGGGGCACAGATACGCAGTATTTT. Translation: CAWSSGTGGTDTQYF.

The chain uses TRBV19 and TRBJ2-1; 7 bases line up with TRBD2. Germline CDR1 reads LNHDA; CDR2 reads SQIVND (reference sequence). Trimming removed 4 bases from V and 1 base from J; junction bases left unmatched: 4. This CDR3 has 15 residues. CDR3 region: CASSKSGVSYNEQFF. The CDR3 region has the DNA TGTGCCAGTAGTAAAAGCGGGGTTTCCTACAATGAGCAGTTCTTC.

This chain links TRBV4-2 with TRBJ1-1; TRBD1 agrees at 9 bases. Germline V gene sequence: CDR1 LGHNA, CDR2 YNFKEQ. Unmatched junction bases numbered 8, after V lost 6 bases and J lost 0 bases. The CDR3 loop spans 16 amino acids. The CDR3 reads CASRKTGGGMNTEAFF. CDR3 nucleotide sequence: TGTGCCAGCAGAAAGACAGGGGGAGGGATGAACACTGAAGCTTTCTTT.